Listed below are T cell receptor beta chains from one sample, sequenced in a study of graft-versus-host responses after intestinal transplantation. The antigens for these receptors are not known. TCRdb keeps only in-frame clones here, not all; method: immunoSEQ multiplex PCR. Of around 88,000 clones in the sample, roughly four fifths were seen once. Material: unstimulated CD8+ T cells sorted from spleen or lymph node cells, obtained before intestinal transplant. The receptors were sampled from a human donor who received an intestinal transplant. Each CDR3 is given with its conserved first and last residue. The order of the fields is J gene, D gene, V gene, clone size, CDR3 protein, CDR3 DNA. D genes are given only for firm matches. Only some rows state a clone size, as once, few, many or a class for expanded clones.

TRBJ2-1 | - | TRBV6-5 | - | CATSPAYNEQFF | TGTGCCACCTCACCAGCCTACAATGAGCAGTTCTTC
TRBJ2-7 | TRBD1 | TRBV5-5 | - | CASSLWGQVGEQYF | TGTGCCAGCAGCTTGTGGGGACAGGTAGGGGAGCAGTACTTC
TRBJ2-7 | - | TRBV28 | - | CASSWTGITYEQYF | TGTGCCAGCAGCTGGACCGGGATAACCTACGAGCAGTACTTC
TRBJ1-4 | - | TRBV9 | - | CASSGAGNEKLFF | TGTGCCAGCAGCGGGGCGGGGAATGAAAAACTGTTTTTT
TRBJ1-1 | - | TRBV9 | - | CASSLQGYGTEAFF | TGTGCCAGCAGCCTACAGGGATATGGGACTGAAGCTTTCTTT
TRBJ2-2 | TRBD2 | TRBV13 | - | CASSSGLARNTGELFF | TGTGCCAGCAGCTCGGGACTAGCTAGGAACACCGGGGAGCTGTTTTTT
TRBJ2-2 | - | TRBV28 | - | CASSSETGNTGELFF | TGTGCCAGCAGTTCCGAGACAGGGAACACCGGGGAGCTGTTTTTT
TRBJ2-3 | - | TRBV28 | - | CASSLLAGFYTQYF | TGTGCCAGCAGTTTACTGGCGGGATTCTATACGCAGTATTTT
TRBJ1-2 | - | TRBV5-1 | - | CASSVGDWTAKNDYGYTF | TGCGCCAGCAGCGTTGGAGACTGGACAGCCAAAAATGACTATGGCTACACCTTC
TRBJ2-7 | - | TRBV14 | - | CASSNGQFYEQYF | TGTGCCAGCAGCAACGGGCAGTTCTACGAGCAGTACTTC
TRBJ2-5 | - | TRBV4-2 | - | CASSHTVRVQETQYF | TGTGCCAGCAGCCATACTGTCAGGGTTCAAGAGACCCAGTACTTC
TRBJ1-6 | - | TRBV4-1 | - | CASSPQELNSPLHF | TGCGCCAGCAGCCCCCAGGAGTTAAATTCACCCCTCCACTTT
TRBJ2-3 | TRBD1 | TRBV6-6 | - | CASSYPGTGTDTQYF | TGTGCCAGCAGTTACCCCGGGACAGGCACAGATACGCAGTATTTT
TRBJ1-2 | TRBD1 | TRBV7-9 | - | CASSSTRGQGRKGYGYTF | TGTGCCAGCAGCTCTACAAGGGGACAGGGGAGGAAGGGCTATGGCTACACCTTC
TRBJ1-6 | TRBD1 | TRBV27 | - | CASSPQGGDSPLHF | TGTGCCAGCAGTCCACAGGGGGGGGATTCACCCCTCCACTTT
TRBJ1-6 | - | TRBV12-2 | - | CASRKRDSSYNSPLHF | TGTGCAAGTCGGAAAAGGGACAGCTCCTATAATTCACCCCTCCACTTT
TRBJ2-1 | - | TRBV28 | - | CASSLGGYNEQFF | TGTGCCAGCAGTTTAGGGGGGTACAATGAGCAGTTCTTC
TRBJ1-2 | - | TRBV5-6 | - | CASSFIGRYYGYTF | TGTGCCAGCAGCTTTATCGGCCGGTACTATGGCTACACCTTC
TRBJ2-2 | - | TRBV2 | - | CASEGDTHNTGELFF | TGTGCCAGCGAAGGGGACACTCACAACACCGGGGAGCTGTTTTTT
TRBJ2-7 | - | TRBV15 | - | CATSRDRQGNYEQYF | TGTGCCACCAGCAGAGATAGGCAGGGGAACTACGAGCAGTACTTC
TRBJ2-7 | - | TRBV10-1 | - | CASSEGTSLYEQYF | TGCGCCAGCAGTGAAGGGACGTCCCTCTACGAGCAGTACTTC
TRBJ2-2 | - | TRBV13 | - | CASTPLAGTSNTGELFF | TGTGCCAGCACCCCACTGGCGGGGACTTCGAACACCGGGGAGCTGTTTTTT
TRBJ2-1 | TRBD2 | TRBV14 | - | CASSHGLAGSYNEQFF | TGTGCCAGCAGCCATGGGCTAGCGGGCTCCTACAATGAGCAGTTCTTC
TRBJ2-1 | TRBD2 | TRBV28 | - | CASTLSGSSYNEQFF | TGTGCCAGCACCCTTAGCGGGAGTTCCTACAATGAGCAGTTCTTC
TRBJ1-4 | - | TRBV25-1 | - | CASSELLRQGTEKLFF | TGTGCCAGCAGTGAATTGCTGAGGCAGGGGACCGAAAAACTGTTTTTT
TRBJ1-1 | TRBD1 | TRBV4-1 | - | CASSHSGTGHTEAFF | TGCGCCAGCAGCCATTCCGGGACAGGACACACTGAAGCTTTCTTT
TRBJ2-3 | - | TRBV6-6 | once | CASSDGGSPDTQYF | TGTGCCAGCAGTGATGGGGGTAGCCCAGATACGCAGTATTTT